This T cell receptor (beta chain) stems from a study of blood T cell repertoires in COVID-19. Per the original methods: The authors estimated nucleated cell counts from reference gene primer amplification. Repertoires were generated with immunoSEQ multiplex PCR, while TCRdb's copy carries only in-frame clones and drops some. V and J calls and clone size are given by that table; D and trimming were obtained from the DNA. The repertoire holds about 230,000 clones, with approximately 82% as singletons. The CDR3 has 14 residues. V gave up 7 bases and J gave up 3 bases, with 16 bases separating them. Germline V lookup: CDR1 SGHTA, CDR2 FQGNSA.

The rearrangement links TRBV7-2 to TRBJ2-7, with D possibly TRBD2 on 5 matching bases. The receptor's source is a middle-aged man who had recovered from COVID-19. Source material: peripheral blood. In DNA, the CDR3 is TGTGCCAGCACACCGGGCCGGGATGGCTACGAGCAGTACTTC. Residues: CASTPGRDGYEQYF.